This is a list of T cell receptor beta chains from one sample in a study of Graves' ophthalmopathy and Graves' hyperthyroidism. TCRdb passed the multiplex PCR reads through MiXCR, listing each CDR3 protein once. The sample lists a few hundred thousand distinct CDR3 sequences, 18% seen once, with 1.6% in the top ten. Sequencing used peripheral blood. These receptors came from a woman between 18 and 29 years old with Graves' ophthalmopathy. CDR3s include the opening cysteine and the closing phenylalanine or tryptophan. The order of the fields is D gene, clone size, V gene, J gene, CDR3 DNA, CDR3 protein. A D gene is named only where the DNA matches it firmly. Not all rows give a size; the values are once, few, many and, for expanded clones, a class.

-	many	TRBV9	TRBJ1-6	TGTGCCAGCAGCGTAGTCGGGGGCTATAATTCACCCCTCCACTTT	CASSVVGGYNSPLHF
-	many	TRBV6-5	TRBJ2-6	TGTGCCAGCAGTCACGCCTCCCGAGGGGCCAACGTCCTGACTTTC	CASSHASRGANVLTF
-	many	TRBV11-2	TRBJ2-5	TGTGCCAGCAGCAACTTCAGGGGGGCCAATGTCGAAGAGACCCAGTACTTC	CASSNFRGANVEETQYF
-	-	TRBV6-1	TRBJ1-2	TGTGCCAGCAGTGAAGCGAGAGATGGTTTTGGCTACACCTTC	CASSEARDGFGYTF
-	many	TRBV5-1	TRBJ2-7	TGCGCCAGCAGCCTGCGGGGGACATACTCCTACGAGCAGTACTTC	CASSLRGTYSYEQYF
TRBD1	many	TRBV10-3	TRBJ2-5	TGTGCCATCAGTGGTCCTACAGGGGAAGAGACCCAGTACTTC	CAISGPTGEETQYF
TRBD1	many	TRBV10-3	TRBJ1-2	TGTGCCATCAGGGAGGACAGGGATTATGGCTACACCTTC	CAIREDRDYGYTF
-	-	TRBV18	TRBJ2-7	TGTGCCAGCTCACCCCCGGCACTTTCCTACGAGCAGTACTTC	CASSPPALSYEQYF
TRBD2	many	TRBV4-1	TRBJ2-4	TGCGCCAGCAGCCAGACCGGGACTACCCAGAGAAACATTCAGTACTTC	CASSQTGTTQRNIQYF
TRBD1	many	TRBV7-2	TRBJ2-2	TGTGCCAGCAGCTTAGGAAATACAGGGGCCGGGGAGCTGTTTTTT	CASSLGNTGAGELFF
TRBD2	many	TRBV28	TRBJ2-7	TGTGCCAGCAGTCCACAAGAACTAGCGGGAGAATCCAACGAGCAGTACTTC	CASSPQELAGESNEQYF
-	few	TRBV6-1	TRBJ1-6	TGTGCCAGCAGTGAAGTCGGCAGGGACGGTTCACCCCTCCACTTT	CASSEVGRDGSPLHF
TRBD2	many	TRBV6-2/TRBV6-3	TRBJ2-3	TGTGCCAGCAGTTACTTGCCCGGGACTAGCGGGAGGATAAATACGCAGTATTTT	CASSYLPGTSGRINTQYF
-	many	TRBV27	TRBJ2-7	TGTGCCAGCAGTCCCTCCAGTAGCGGCAGCTCCTACGAGCAGTACTTC	CASSPSSSGSSYEQYF
TRBD1	many	TRBV6-5	TRBJ2-3	TGTGCCAGCAGTTACTCGACAGGGGCCTTCACAGATACGCAGTATTTT	CASSYSTGAFTDTQYF
-	many	TRBV29-1	TRBJ2-7	TGCAGCCTAAGGAGCTGCCCGCCCGTAGGCTACGAGCAGTACTTC	CSLRSCPPVGYEQYF
-	-	TRBV6-1	TRBJ2-5	TGTGCCAGCACCGCCGGTCAAGAGACCCAGTACTTC	CASTAGQETQYF
-	-	TRBV28	TRBJ1-2	TGTGCCAGTCAATGGACAGCGATTGATGGCTACACCTTC	CASQWTAIDGYTF
-	many	TRBV10-3	TRBJ1-3	TGTGCCACCCAAATCGGACCTTACTCTGGAAACACCATATATTTT	CATQIGPYSGNTIYF
-	few	TRBV11-2	TRBJ2-3	TGTGCCAGCAGGAGGCTAGGGATGGACACAGATACGCAGTATTTT	CASRRLGMDTDTQYF